The source of this T cell receptor beta chain is a study of regulatory T cells in long-lasting Graves disease. A remark on this clonotype: Antigen: not known.

Time point here: newly diagnosed GD, antithyroid drugs for less than 3 months. The TCR library used RNA extracted from PBMCs. The CDR3 is 12 residues long. V was clipped by 10 bases and J by 6 bases; unmatched bases: 9. Germline V gene lookup returns CDR1 MNHEY and CDR2 SVGEGT. Relying on iRepertoire HTBI primers and Arm-PCR of CDR3 regions, the team built TCR beta libraries. TCRdb ran MiXCR on the multiplex PCR reads and lists one entry per CDR3 protein. The table lists 350,000 to 450,000 distinct CDR3 sequences, 10% to 15% of them singletons. Study-level points and caveats: Persistent disease preferred TRBV28, TRBJ1-2 and TRBJ2-5; new disease, TRBV20-1 and TRBJ2-1.

These data were also reused for a study on T cells in Graves' hyperthyroidism and ophthalmopathy. That paper states: The HTBI set primed first-round TCR CDR3 RT-PCR.

The receptor's source is a woman aged 18-29 years with Graves disease. This chain uses TRBV6-2 or TRBV6-3 with TRBJ2-7; 7 positions agree with TRBD1. The specimen comprised peripheral blood mononuclear cells (PBMCs), sampled at new diagnosis, from a patient treated with antithyroid drugs. CDR3 coding DNA: TGTGCCATAGGAAAGGCAGGGGGCGAGCAGTACTTC. This translates into CAIGKAGGEQYF.